What follows describes a single T cell receptor beta chain. Its antigen remains undetermined. No clone much larger than this one lies a single base away; base qualities are absent. The germline V gene gives CDR1 as SNHLY and CDR2 as FYNNEI. From V the trimming removes 2 bases and from J it removes 6 bases, while the gene matches leave 3 bases of the junction unaccounted for. The CDR3 spans 13 residues, from the cysteine through the phenylalanine. Only the CDR3 portion is preserved as DNA: 39 bases, with reading frame beginning at the first base. The data were taken from a study of beta chain features in type 1 diabetes (dated by TCRdb to 2016 to 2018). Concerning the study at large: No differences in mean age, gender distribution, total cell number or subset yield were found between patients and healthy donors. A total of under 140,000,000 sorted cells were examined across all samples, and the number of cells per subset was strongly correlated with RNA yield. In the study, TCRB repertoires of sorted circulating CD4+ T cell subsets from recently diagnosed type 1 diabetes patients were compared with those of matched healthy donors. Regulatory and stem cell-like memory subsets were obtained from only 8 patients and roughly 8 healthy donors, while naive and central memory subsets were obtained from all 28 donors. What the authors observed across the whole study: At VDJ recombination sites, type 1 diabetes patients had fewer insertions and more deleted nucleotides, which implies abnormalities in thymic rearrangement. A moderate but significant shortening of TCRB CDR3 length was observed in type 1 diabetes patients in all four CD4+ subsets. Because cDNA was sequenced instead of genomic DNA, activated cells with high expression could be over-represented, although the groups did not differ in activation or CD3 levels. The naive, central memory and regulatory TCRB repertoires appeared to resemble one another more closely among patients than among healthy donors. Shorter templates might have been favored by PCR, but patient and control samples were amplified and corrected together, so both groups would have been affected equally by any skew. Because the HLA sub-analyses included only small numbers of individuals, any influence of HLA type on TCRB rearrangement was left unresolved.

Each donor gave one peripheral blood draw, averaging approximately 0.11 L, which was collected into heparinised tubes. Using a panel that included CD45RO, CCR7, CD25, CD127, CD95 and CD27, naive, central memory, regulatory and stem cell-like memory CD4+ T cells were sorted on a BD FACSAria II. Every sorted population had a purity above 95%. PBMCs were isolated immediately by Lymphoprep density gradient centrifugation and stained directly without culture. So that batch effects would be minimized, each experiment stained and sorted samples in pairs, pairing one healthy donor with one patient. The entire amount of isolated RNA was reverse transcribed using the High Capacity cDNA Reverse Transcription Kit, so the sequenced TCRB transcripts were expressed ones. Naive, central memory and regulatory T cell samples underwent deep immunoSEQ sequencing, averaging around 4 million total reads per sample. Sorted cells were lysed in RLT buffer, and RNA was extracted using DNase-treated RNeasy Micro or Mini kits according to cell number. To prevent cross-contamination, every cell subset was processed on its own, while patient and healthy donor samples were processed together. Using the immunoSEQ multiplex PCR, TCRB sequences were amplified from cDNA into 87-bp fragments spanning the CDR3 region. Amplicons were sequenced on the Illumina HiSeq platform. As for how the authors treated the data: Synthetic template baselines were used to correct PCR bias computationally, reads within Hamming distance 2 were collapsed together, and singletons that could not be merged were discarded. By aligning reads against IMGT, V, D and J genes, CDR3 length, and insertions or deletions at six rearrangement sites were assigned. Within each subset, clonotype counts were normalized to the number of sorted cells before true diversity and Gini coefficients were calculated with the tcR R package. The overlap coefficient, calculated on TCRB nucleotide sequences, was used to quantify repertoire sharing. Out-of-frame TCRB sequences from naive cells were analyzed to stand in for the pre-selection repertoire. Held by TCRdb, this immuneACCESS table contains in-frame sequences only and omits some clones. Under half of the omission traces to an unresolved V gene where checked; the cause of the rest is unknown. V and J calls and clone size come straight from that table; D and trimming were deduced from the DNA. In all, the sample holds 240,000 or so clones, and 14% of those were seen once. The ten biggest clones cover approximately 0.018% of the sample.

This receptor was obtained from a young man with type 1 diabetes. This receptor chain uses TRBV2 and TRBJ1-1, with 7 bases in between that match TRBD1. Sequenced material: naive CD4+ T cells from blood. The cell subset or site label on this specimen signifies: true naive CD4+ T cells. The CDR3 region reads CASSENTGAEAFF. The DNA sequence is given as TGTGCCAGCAGTGAAAACACAGGGGCTGAAGCTTTCTTT.